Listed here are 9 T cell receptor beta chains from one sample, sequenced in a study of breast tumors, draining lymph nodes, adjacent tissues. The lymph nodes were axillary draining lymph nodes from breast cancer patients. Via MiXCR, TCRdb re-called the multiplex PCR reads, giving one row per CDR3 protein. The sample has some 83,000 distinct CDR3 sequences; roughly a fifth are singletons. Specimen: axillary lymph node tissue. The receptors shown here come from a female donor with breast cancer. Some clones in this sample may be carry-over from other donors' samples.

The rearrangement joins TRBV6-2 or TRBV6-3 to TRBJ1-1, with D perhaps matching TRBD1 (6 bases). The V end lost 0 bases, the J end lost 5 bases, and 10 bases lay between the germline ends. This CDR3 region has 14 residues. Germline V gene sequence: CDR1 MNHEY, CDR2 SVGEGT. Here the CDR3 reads CASSYSSRGTEAFF. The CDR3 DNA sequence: TGTGCCAGCAGTTACTCGTCGAGGGGGACTGAAGCTTTCTTT.

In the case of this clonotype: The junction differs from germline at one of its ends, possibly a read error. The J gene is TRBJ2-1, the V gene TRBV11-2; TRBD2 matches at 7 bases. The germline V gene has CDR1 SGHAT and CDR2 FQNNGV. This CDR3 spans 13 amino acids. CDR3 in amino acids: CAGSRDYDNEQFF. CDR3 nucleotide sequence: TGTGCCGGCAGCCGGGACTACGACAATGAGCAGTTCTTC.

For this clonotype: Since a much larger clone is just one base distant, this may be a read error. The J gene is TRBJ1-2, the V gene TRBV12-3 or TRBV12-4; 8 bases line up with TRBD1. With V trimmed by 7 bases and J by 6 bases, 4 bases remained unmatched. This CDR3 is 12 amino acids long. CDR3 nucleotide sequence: TGTGCCAGCACCGGGACAGGCCATGGCTACACCTTC. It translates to CASTGTGHGYTF.

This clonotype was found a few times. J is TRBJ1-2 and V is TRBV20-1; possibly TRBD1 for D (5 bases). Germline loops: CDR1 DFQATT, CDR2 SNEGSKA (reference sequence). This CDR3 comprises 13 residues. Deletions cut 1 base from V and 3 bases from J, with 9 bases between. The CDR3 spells CSARGRVDYGYTF. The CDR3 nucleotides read TGCAGTGCTAGAGGCAGGGTAGACTATGGCTACACCTTC.

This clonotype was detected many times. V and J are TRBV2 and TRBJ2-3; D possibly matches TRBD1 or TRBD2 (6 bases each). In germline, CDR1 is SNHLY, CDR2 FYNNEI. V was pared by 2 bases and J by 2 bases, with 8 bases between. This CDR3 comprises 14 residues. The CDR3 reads CASSERGATDTQYF. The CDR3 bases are TGTGCCAGCAGTGAAAGGGGGGCCACAGATACGCAGTATTTT.

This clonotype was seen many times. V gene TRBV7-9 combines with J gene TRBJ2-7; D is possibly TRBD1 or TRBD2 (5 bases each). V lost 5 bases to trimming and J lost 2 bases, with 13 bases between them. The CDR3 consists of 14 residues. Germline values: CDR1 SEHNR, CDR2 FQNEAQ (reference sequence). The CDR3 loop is CASSASGRTYEQYF. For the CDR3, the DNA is TGTGCCAGCAGCGCATCGGGACGGACCTACGAGCAGTACTTC.

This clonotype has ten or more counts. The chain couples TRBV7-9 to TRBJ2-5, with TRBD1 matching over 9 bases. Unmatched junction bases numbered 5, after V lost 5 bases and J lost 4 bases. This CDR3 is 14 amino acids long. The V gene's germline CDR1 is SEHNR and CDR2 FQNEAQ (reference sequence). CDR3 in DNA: TGTGCCAGCAGCCGGGACAGGGCGCTAGAGACCCAGTACTTC. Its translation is CASSRDRALETQYF. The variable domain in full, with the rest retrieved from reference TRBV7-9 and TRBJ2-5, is DTGVSQNPRHKITKRGQNVTFRCDPISEHNRLYWYRQTLGQGPEFLTYFQNEAQLEKSRLLSDRFSAERPKGSFSTLEIQRTEQGDSAMYLCASSRDRALETQYFGPGTRLLVL.

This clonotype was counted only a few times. Here the CDR3 reads CASSVALAGGPHGELFF. CDR3 nucleotide sequence: TGTGCCAGCAGCGTAGCTCTAGCGGGAGGGCCCCACGGGGAGCTGTTTTTT. The genes are TRBV9 and TRBJ2-2; 12 nucleotides agree with TRBD2. Per the germline V gene, CDR1 is SGDLS and CDR2 is YYNGEE. V lost 0 bases to trimming and J lost 7 bases; unmatched junction nucleotides: 7. The CDR3 is 17 amino acids.

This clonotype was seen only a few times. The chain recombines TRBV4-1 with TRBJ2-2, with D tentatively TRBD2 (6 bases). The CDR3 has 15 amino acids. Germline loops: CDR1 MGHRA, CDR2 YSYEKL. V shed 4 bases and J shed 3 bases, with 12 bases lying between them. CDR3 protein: CASSRTIVDTGELFF. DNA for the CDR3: TGCGCCAGCAGCCGGACTATCGTGGACACCGGGGAGCTGTTTTTT.